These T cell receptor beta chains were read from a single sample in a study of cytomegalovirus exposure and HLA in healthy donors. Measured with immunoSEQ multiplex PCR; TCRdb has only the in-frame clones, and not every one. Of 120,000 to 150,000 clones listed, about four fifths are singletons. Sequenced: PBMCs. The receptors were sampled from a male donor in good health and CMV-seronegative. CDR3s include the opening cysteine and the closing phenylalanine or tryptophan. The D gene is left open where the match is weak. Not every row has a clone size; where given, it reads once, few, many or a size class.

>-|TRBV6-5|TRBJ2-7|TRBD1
CASRGQSYEQYF
TGTGCCAGCCGGGGACAGTCCTACGAGCAGTACTTC
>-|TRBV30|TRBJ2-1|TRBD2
CACTGLAGGPVEQFF
TGTGCCTGCACGGGACTAGCGGGAGGGCCCGTTGAGCAGTTCTTC
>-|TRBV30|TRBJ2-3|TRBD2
CATTAGAQDTQYF
TGTGCTACGACAGCGGGAGCGCAAGATACGCAGTATTTT
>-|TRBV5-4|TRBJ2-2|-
CASSLTRLLATNTGELFF
TGTGCCAGCAGCTTGACGCGACTTCTAGCGACGAACACCGGGGAGCTGTTTTTT
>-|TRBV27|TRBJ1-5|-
CASSPRLYQPQHF
TGTGCCAGCAGTCCCCGTCTTTATCAGCCCCAGCATTTT
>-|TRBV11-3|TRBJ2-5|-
CASSLGGRRIGETQYF
TGTGCCAGCAGCTTAGGCGGACGGAGGATAGGGGAGACCCAGTACTTC
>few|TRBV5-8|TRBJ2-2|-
CASSLDRNTGELFF
TGTGCCAGCAGCTTGGACAGAAACACCGGGGAGCTGTTTTTT
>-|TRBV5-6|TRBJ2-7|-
CASSAGRGPPPEQYF
TGTGCCAGCAGCGCAGGGCGGGGGCCACCTCCCGAGCAGTACTTC
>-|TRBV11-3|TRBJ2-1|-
CASSSSRNEQFF
TGTGCCAGCAGCTCCTCTAGAAATGAGCAGTTCTTC
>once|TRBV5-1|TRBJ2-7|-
CASSLDPSYEQYF
TGCGCCAGCAGCTTGGACCCTAGCTACGAGCAGTACTTC
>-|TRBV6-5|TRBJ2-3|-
CASSFRSTDTQYF
TGTGCCAGCAGTTTCCGGAGTACAGATACGCAGTATTTT
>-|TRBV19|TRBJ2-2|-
CACTRQGPNTGELFF
TGTGCCTGCACACGGCAGGGGCCGAACACCGGGGAGCTGTTTTTT
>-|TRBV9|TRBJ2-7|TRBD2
CASSGTSESSYEQYF
TGTGCCAGCAGCGGGACTAGCGAGAGCTCCTACGAGCAGTACTTC
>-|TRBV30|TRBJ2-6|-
CAWSVGSGANVLTF
TGTGCCTGGAGTGTCGGCTCTGGGGCCAACGTCCTGACTTTC
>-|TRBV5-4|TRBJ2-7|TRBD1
CASSRGTGQQYEQYF
TGTGCCAGCAGCCGCGGGACAGGCCAACAATACGAGCAGTACTTC
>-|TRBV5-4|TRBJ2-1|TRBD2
CASSPEASGYYNEQFF
TGTGCCAGCAGCCCGGAGGCTAGCGGGTACTACAATGAGCAGTTCTTC
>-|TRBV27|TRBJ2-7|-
CASSFYPGSSYEQYF
TGTGCCAGCAGTTTTTATCCCGGTAGCTCCTACGAGCAGTACTTC
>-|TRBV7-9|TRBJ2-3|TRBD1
CASSLQGPNRGDTQYF
TGTGCCAGCAGCTTACAGGGCCCCAACAGGGGAGATACGCAGTATTTT
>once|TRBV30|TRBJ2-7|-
CAWSNGFYEQYF
TGTGCCTGGAGTAACGGGTTCTACGAGCAGTACTTC
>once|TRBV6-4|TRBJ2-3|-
CASSESGAWDTQYF
TGTGCCAGCAGTGAATCAGGGGCTTGGGATACGCAGTATTTT
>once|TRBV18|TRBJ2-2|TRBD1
CASSLQTGGNTGELFF
TGTGCCAGCTCTCTCCAGACAGGGGGTAACACCGGGGAGCTGTTTTTT
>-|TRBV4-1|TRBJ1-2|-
CASSPPGSVYGYTF
TGCGCCAGCAGCCCCCCGGGAAGTGTCTATGGCTACACCTTC
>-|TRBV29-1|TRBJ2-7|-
CSVISGLSSIYEQYF
TGCAGCGTTATAAGCGGATTGTCGAGTATTTACGAGCAGTACTTC
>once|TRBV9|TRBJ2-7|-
CASSVLDRPPGEQYF
TGTGCCAGCAGCGTACTGGACCGACCCCCGGGGGAGCAGTACTTC
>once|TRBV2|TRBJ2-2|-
CASSAVQGGTGELFF
TGTGCCAGCAGTGCGGTGCAGGGTGGCACCGGGGAGCTGTTTTTT
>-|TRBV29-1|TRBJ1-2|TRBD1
CRAGTGGFGYTF
TGCAGGGCCGGGACAGGGGGCTTTGGCTACACCTTC
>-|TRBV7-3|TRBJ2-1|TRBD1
CASSLNREGAPNEQFF
TGTGCCAGCAGCTTAAATCGTGAGGGGGCCCCCAATGAGCAGTTCTTC
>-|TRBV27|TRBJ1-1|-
CASSLVGGALGTEAFF
TGTGCCAGCAGTTTGGTGGGGGGGGCGCTTGGCACTGAAGCTTTCTTT
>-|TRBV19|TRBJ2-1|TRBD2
CASTELREGYNEQFF
TGTGCCAGTACCGAGTTGCGGGAGGGGTACAATGAGCAGTTCTTC
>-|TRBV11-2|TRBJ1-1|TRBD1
CASSPSTGEATEAFF
TGTGCCAGCAGCCCCTCGACAGGGGAGGCCACTGAAGCTTTCTTT
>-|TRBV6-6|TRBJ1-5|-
CASRMIAENQPQHF
TGTGCCAGCAGGATGATAGCAGAAAATCAGCCCCAGCATTTT
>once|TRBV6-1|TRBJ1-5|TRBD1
CASSGTGTHQPQHF
TGTGCCAGCAGCGGGACAGGCACACATCAGCCCCAGCATTTT
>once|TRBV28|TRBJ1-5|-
CASSTGLGRPQHF
TGTGCCAGCAGCACGGGACTGGGCCGGCCCCAGCATTTT
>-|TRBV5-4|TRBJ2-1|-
CASSLSRDNEQFF
TGTGCCAGCAGCTTGAGCCGCGACAATGAGCAGTTCTTC
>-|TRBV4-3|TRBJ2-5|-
CASSRLTGAQETQYF
TGCGCCAGCAGCCGACTGACAGGTGCACAAGAGACCCAGTACTTC